The 21 T cell receptor beta chains below come from one sample, sequenced in a study of blood T cells in healthy people across ages. A second PCR of about 7 to 12 cycles used a sample-barcoded 5' primer and a J-beta primer mix. TCRdb independently ran MiXCR on the 5' RACE reads; one entry per CDR3 protein. Among some 700,000 distinct CDR3 sequences listed, about 20% were seen once. Sequences were obtained from blood. These receptors all stem from a man in his 70s in good health.

This sequence joins TRBV28 and TRBJ1-3; the D is unclear. Germline V lookup: CDR1 MDHEN, CDR2 SYDVKM. Trimming removed 7 bases from V and 0 bases from J, with 13 bases in between. The CDR3 consists of 15 residues. The CDR3 loop is CASITGSNSGNTIYF. The DNA for the CDR3 is TGTGCCAGCATTACCGGTTCAAACTCTGGAAACACCATATATTTT.

The chain has TRBV18 and TRBJ2-3; 8 nucleotides match TRBD1. The V segment lost 9 bases and the J segment 2 bases; nucleotides outside the gene matches: 10. This CDR3 contains 15 residues. Germline V CDR1 and CDR2: KGHSH, LQKENI. The CDR3 DNA sequence: TGTGCCAGTCGCAACCGGGACAGGAACACAGATACGCAGTATTTT. It specifies CASRNRDRNTDTQYF.

CDR3 sequence reads: CASSLNYPGTIYF. The CDR3 region has the DNA TGTGCCAGCAGCTTAAACTACCCTGGCACCATATATTTT. The chain joins TRBV7-2 to TRBJ1-3; D is uncertain. The V and J ends lost 2 bases and 9 bases respectively, with 11 bases between them. The CDR3 extends over 13 amino acids. CDR1 is SGHTA, CDR2 FQGNSA, per germline.

The chain uses TRBV7-9 and TRBJ1-2; D is perhaps TRBD1 (5 bases). This CDR3 spans 15 amino acids. V was cut by 5 bases and J by 6 bases, with 19 bases left in between. Germline V gene sequence: CDR1 SEHNR, CDR2 FQNEAQ (reference sequence). The CDR3 is CASSTWRGAVDGYTF. Here the CDR3 DNA reads TGTGCCAGCAGCACTTGGCGCGGGGCTGTAGATGGCTACACCTTC.

This clonotype was counted many times. The chain recombines TRBV12-3 or TRBV12-4 with TRBJ2-3; perhaps TRBD2 as D (7 bases). Trimming took 6 bases from V and 4 from J, leaving 17 bases between them. This CDR3 is built from 15 residues. The CDR3 protein is CASRVWGGASDTQYF. Here the CDR3 DNA reads TGTGCCAGCAGAGTTTGGGGGGGGGCATCAGATACGCAGTATTTT.

In DNA, the CDR3 is TGTGCCAGCTCACCTTCACCCGGGGAGGGGCGCACAGATACGCAGTATTTT. Protein product: CASSPSPGEGRTDTQYF. This rearrangement joins TRBV18 to TRBJ2-3; TRBD2 matches 7 bases. Germline CDR1 reads KGHSH; CDR2 reads LQKENI. There are 17 residues in the CDR3. V trimming: 3 bases; J trimming: 1 base; junction bases outside the gene matches: 10.

This chain connects TRBV5-1 to TRBJ2-2; D may be TRBD1 (6 bases). Between the trimmed V and J ends, which lost 9 bases and 5 bases, there was a span of 32 bases. The CDR3 is 19 residues long. Germline V gives CDR1 SGHRS, CDR2 YFSETQ. The CDR3 region is CANRFGEARGQSETGELFF. As DNA, the CDR3 is TGCGCCAACCGATTTGGAGAGGCCCGAGGACAGTCCGAGACCGGGGAGCTGTTTTTT.

The chain recombines TRBV6-5 with TRBJ2-1, with D possibly TRBD2 on 7 matching bases. The CDR3 extends over 15 amino acids. Trimming took 0 bases from V and 8 from J, leaving 14 bases between them. Per germline, CDR1 MNHEY and CDR2 SVGAGI. The CDR3: CASSYSGRGRYEQFF. The CDR3 region has the DNA TGTGCCAGCAGTTACTCGGGGCGGGGGCGCTATGAGCAGTTCTTC.

This sequence joins TRBV5-6 and TRBJ1-4, with 9 bases identical to TRBD1. Germline CDR1 is SGHDT and CDR2 is YYEEEE. Trimming at V came to 2 bases and at J to 8 bases, leaving 4 bases not matched to a gene. The CDR3 loop spans 14 amino acids. CDR3 in amino acids: CASSFDRGGEKLFF. The CDR3, as DNA: TGTGCCAGCAGCTTTGACAGGGGGGGAGAAAAACTGTTTTTT.

This clonotype was seen a few times. CDR3 nucleotides: TGCAGCGTTGGCCGGGACCTCCAAGAGACCCAGTACTTC. This encodes CSVGRDLQETQYF. This chain connects TRBV29-1 to TRBJ2-5; D might be TRBD1 or TRBD2, each matching 5 bases. CDR1 is SQVTM and CDR2 is ANQGSEA in the germline V gene. The CDR3 runs to 13 residues. Trimming shortened V by 4 bases and J by 1 base, and 10 bases separated the two germline ends.

The chain couples TRBV20-1 to TRBJ2-1, with 9 bases identical to TRBD1. The CDR3 runs 14 residues. Germline trimming cut 4 bases from V and 7 bases from J; bases unmatched to any gene: 8. In germline, CDR1 is DFQATT, CDR2 SNEGSKA (reference sequence). The CDR3 coding sequence is TGCAGTGCTACCAACAGGGGGCTCAGAAATGAGCAGTTCTTC. Its protein product is CSATNRGLRNEQFF.

This clonotype appeared a few times. V gene TRBV18 combines with J gene TRBJ2-7; 10 bases map to TRBD1. The ends lost 3 bases at V and 0 bases at J; junction bases unmatched: 2. The germline V gene encodes CDR1 KGHSH and CDR2 LQKENI. This CDR3 region has 15 residues. The CDR3 sequence is CASSPDRGSSYEQYV. For the CDR3, the DNA is TGTGCCAGCTCACCGGACAGGGGGAGCTCCTACGAGCAGTACGTC.

The sample holds a few counts of this clonotype. V usage is TRBV29-1 and J usage is TRBJ2-7, with 13 bases that match TRBD2. Per the germline V gene, CDR1 is SQVTM and CDR2 is ANQGSEA. CDR3 length: 14 residues. The J segment lost 7 bases and the V segment lost 6 bases, leaving 9 bases of the junction unmatched. The CDR3: CSVLPGTSGKEQYF. As DNA, the CDR3 is TGCAGCGTGCTCCCCGGGACTAGCGGGAAAGAGCAGTACTTC.

This clonotype was seen a few times. The chain carries TRBV20-1 and TRBJ2-3, with D uncertain. V was trimmed by 6 bases and J by 5 bases, leaving 12 bases between them. The CDR3 is 12 amino acids. CDR1 is DFQATT, CDR2 SNEGSKA, per germline (reference sequence). As DNA, the CDR3 is TGCAGTGCAACCGGGCAGGTAGATACGCAGTATTTT. Its translation: CSATGQVDTQYF.

V usage is TRBV29-1 and J usage is TRBJ2-1; 9 bases match TRBD1. The DNA end lines up better with TRBJ2-7; the J call may be wrong. There are 14 residues in the CDR3. Germline V gene sequence: CDR1 SQVTM, CDR2 ANQGSEA. CDR3 residues: CSVGSGTGLNEQYF. The CDR3 DNA sequence: TGCAGCGTTGGCAGCGGGACAGGGCTGAACGAGCAGTACTTC.

This clonotype came up a few times. The J gene is TRBJ2-1, the V gene TRBV7-2, with 10 positions matching TRBD2. CDR3 length: 21 amino acids. Germline CDR1 and CDR2: SGHTA and FQGNSA. The V and J ends lost 0 bases and 1 base, in that order; junction bases with no gene match: 15. CDR3 in amino acids: CASSLAAVAGGVGGSYNEQFF. DNA of the CDR3: TGTGCCAGCAGCTTAGCGGCGGTAGCGGGAGGCGTAGGAGGATCCTACAATGAGCAGTTCTTC.

The chain joins TRBV28 to TRBJ1-2; 9 bases map to TRBD1. CDR1 is MDHEN and CDR2 is SYDVKM in the germline V gene. The J segment lost 9 bases and the V segment lost 5 bases, leaving 16 bases of the junction unmatched. The CDR3 runs to 16 residues. CDR3 nucleotide sequence: TGTGCCAGCAGTCTACCATTACCCGGGACAGGGATTAGCTACACCTTC. Its translation is CASSLPLPGTGISYTF.

The chain couples TRBV3-1 to TRBJ2-1; 9 bases are shared with TRBD2. The CDR3 runs 15 residues. After removal of 0 bases from V and 10 bases from J, the junction contained 7 bases not matched to a gene. The germline gives CDR1 LGHDT, CDR2 YNNKEL (reference sequence). The CDR3 nucleotides are TGTGCCAGCAGCCAAGATGTAGCGGGAGCAGGCGAGCAGTTCTTC. This translates into CASSQDVAGAGEQFF.

The chain couples TRBV29-1 to TRBJ2-2; 11 nucleotides line up with TRBD2. The CDR3 has 14 residues. Germline assignment: CDR1 SQVTM and CDR2 ANQGSEA. CDR3 amino acids: CTIQIAGGIGELFF. CDR3 DNA sequence: TGCACCATCCAAATAGCGGGAGGGATCGGGGAGCTGTTTTTT.

The chain combines TRBV7-2 with TRBJ2-1; 9 positions agree with TRBD2. Germline V gene sequence: CDR1 SGHTA, CDR2 FQGNSA. V lost 5 bases and J lost 6; bases outside the gene matches: 8. The CDR3 covers 15 residues. In nucleotides, the CDR3 is TGTGCCAGCAGCCCGTTAGCGGGAGTACGCAATGAGCAGTTCTTC. Its translation is CASSPLAGVRNEQFF.

The sample holds a few counts of this clonotype. The chain couples TRBV9 to TRBJ2-1, with 7 bases lining up with TRBD1. V was pared by 1 base and J by 0 bases, with 4 bases of the junction left unmatched. Germline CDR1 reads SGDLS; CDR2 reads YYNGEE. The CDR3 runs 16 residues. In nucleotides, the CDR3 is TGTGCCAGCAGCGTATCCAACAGGGGCTCCTACAATGAGCAGTTCTTC. Its protein is CASSVSNRGSYNEQFF.